One TCR beta chain is described in this entry. TCRdb's table, derived via immunoSEQ multiplex PCR, lists solely in-frame clones and lacks some. The sample lists 150,000 to 200,000 clones; around 92% were seen once. The data were taken from a study of control samples from healthy donors and cancer patients. The V gene lost 0 bases and the J gene lost 0 bases, with 9 bases spanning the gap. The germline gives CDR1 LGHDT, CDR2 YNNKEL (reference sequence). This CDR3 is 16 amino acids long. The rearrangement uses TRBV3-1 (or the pseudogene TRBV3-2) and TRBJ1-5; no clear D. This TCR came from a woman younger than 45 in good health. The sequencing input was blood. CDR3 in amino acids: CASSQEPEYSNQPQHF. The CDR3 nucleotides are TGTGCCAGCAGCCAAGAGCCCGAGTATAGCAATCAGCCCCAGCATTTT.